A selection of T cell receptor beta chains follows, all from one sample in a study of T cells after yellow fever vaccination. TCRdb re-called the 5' RACE reads through MiXCR, storing one row per CDR3 protein. Among approximately 27,000 distinct CDR3 sequences, under 7% were seen once, and the ten largest hold about 12%. The specimen was PBMCs, either bulk or a sorted T-cell subset (CD4+, CD8+, memory, or dextramer-sorted; not recorded which), collected 15 days after the yellow fever booster vaccination. These receptors were obtained from a man aged 25-40 years who received the YFV17D yellow fever vaccine. Both conserved end residues are part of each CDR3. A D gene is named only where the DNA matches it firmly. Only part of the rows carry a size: once, few, many, or a class if the clone is expanded.

V	D	size	J	CDR3	DNA
TRBV20-1	-	many	TRBJ1-4	CSGREGATNEKLFF	TGCAGTGGGAGAGAGGGGGCAACTAATGAAAAACTGTTTTTT
TRBV20-1	TRBD2	many	TRBJ2-1	CSARERGEQFF	TGCAGTGCTCGGGAGCGGGGAGAGCAGTTCTTC
TRBV5-4	-	many	TRBJ2-1	CASSLAASGNEQFF	TGTGCCAGCAGCCTAGCTGCCTCCGGGAATGAGCAGTTCTTC
TRBV4-2	-	many	TRBJ2-5	CASSQDRRETQYF	TGTGCCAGCAGCCAAGATCGACGAGAGACCCAGTACTTC
TRBV12-3/TRBV12-4	TRBD2	many	TRBJ2-7	CASSLAGLAGAYEQYF	TGTGCCAGCAGTTTAGCCGGACTAGCGGGAGCCTACGAGCAGTACTTC
TRBV19	-	many	TRBJ2-1	CASSPRRAPNEQFF	TGTGCCAGTAGCCCTCGGAGGGCTCCGAATGAGCAGTTCTTC
TRBV5-1	TRBD1	many	TRBJ1-2	CASSLDGTGGFGYTF	TGCGCCAGCAGCTTGGACGGGACAGGGGGGTTTGGCTACACCTTC
TRBV16	-	many	TRBJ1-2	CASSQSLGGGKGYTF	TGTGCCAGCAGCCAATCCCTCGGGGGAGGGAAGGGCTACACCTTC
TRBV7-6	TRBD2	many	TRBJ2-7	CASSLTSGGYEQYF	TGTGCCAGCAGCTTAACTAGCGGGGGATACGAGCAGTACTTC
TRBV6-2/TRBV6-3	TRBD2	many	TRBJ2-1	CASSLRLAAQPMSSYNEQFF	TGTGCCAGCAGTCTCCGACTAGCGGCGCAACCAATGAGCTCCTACAATGAGCAGTTCTTC
TRBV12-3/TRBV12-4	-	medium-sized	TRBJ1-1	CASRLSTEAFF	TGTGCCAGCAGGTTAAGCACTGAAGCTTTCTTT
TRBV5-1	-	many	TRBJ1-3	CASTSGGSGNTIYF	TGCGCCAGCACCTCGGGGGGCTCTGGAAACACCATATATTTT
TRBV7-3	TRBD2	many	TRBJ2-1	CASSLTASGRGGEQFF	TGTGCCAGCAGCTTAACGGCTAGCGGGAGAGGGGGTGAGCAGTTCTTC
TRBV27	-	many	TRBJ2-7	CASSPPGHIYEQYF	TGTGCCAGCAGTCCACCGGGACATATCTACGAGCAGTACTTC
TRBV6-2/TRBV6-3	-	many	TRBJ2-1	CASSPGLPGAGEQFF	TGTGCCAGCAGCCCCGGACTTCCTGGGGCGGGGGAGCAGTTCTTC
TRBV10-3	TRBD1	many	TRBJ2-5	CAISSGGETQYF	TGTGCCATCAGTTCAGGGGGAGAGACCCAGTACTTC
TRBV6-6	-	many	TRBJ1-2	CASSLPNLGSSF	TGTGCCAGCAGCCTCCCGAACTTGGGTTCTTCTTTC
TRBV14	TRBD1	many	TRBJ2-3	CASSHWTGGTDTQYF	TGTGCCAGCAGCCACTGGACAGGGGGCACAGATACGCAGTATTTT
TRBV5-1	-	medium-sized	TRBJ2-6	CASSLGQTLSRANVLTF	TGCGCCAGCAGCTTGGGGCAGACACTCTCTCGGGCCAACGTCCTGACTTTC
TRBV11-3	-	many	TRBJ1-1	CASSLTGSEAFF	TGTGCCAGCAGCCTGACGGGCAGTGAAGCTTTCTTT
TRBV18	-	many	TRBJ2-1	CASSPGRRRITSYNEQFF	TGTGCCAGCTCCCCCGGCCGTAGGAGGATTACGTCCTACAATGAGCAGTTCTTC
TRBV5-1	-	many	TRBJ2-5	CASSLVRGGETQYF	TGCGCCAGCAGCTTGGTTAGGGGCGGGGAGACCCAGTACTTC
TRBV27	-	many	TRBJ2-1	CASSFDTSYNEQFF	TGTGCCAGCAGTTTCGACACCTCCTACAATGAGCAGTTCTTC
TRBV6-2/TRBV6-3	-	many	TRBJ2-5	CASSDREETQYF	TGTGCCAGCAGCGACAGAGAAGAGACCCAGTACTTC
TRBV25-1	-	many	TRBJ2-3	CASCPVEYTDTQYF	TGTGCCAGCTGCCCGGTAGAGTACACAGATACGCAGTATTTT
TRBV16	TRBD1	many	TRBJ2-7	CASTRGQGTTYEQYF	TGTGCCAGCACCCGAGGACAGGGAACAACCTACGAGCAGTACTTC
TRBV30	TRBD2	many	TRBJ2-7	CAWSGGGSSYEQYF	TGTGCCTGGAGTGGGGGCGGGAGCTCCTACGAGCAGTACTTC
TRBV15	-	many	TRBJ2-5	CATSRDLGTQYF	TGTGCCACCAGCAGAGATTTAGGGACCCAGTACTTC
TRBV4-2	TRBD1	many	TRBJ2-3	CASSQGQSGGNGDTQYF	TGTGCCAGCAGCCAAGGGCAGTCAGGGGGCAATGGAGATACGCAGTATTTT
TRBV7-9	-	many	TRBJ1-5	CASSRGTDQPQHF	TGTGCCAGCAGCCGAGGGACGGATCAGCCCCAGCATTTT
TRBV30	TRBD2	many	TRBJ2-1	CAWRREMRNEQFF	TGTGCCTGGAGGCGGGAGATGAGGAATGAGCAGTTCTTC
TRBV30	-	many	TRBJ1-6	CAWRENTGLNSPLHF	TGTGCCTGGAGGGAAAACACGGGGCTTAATTCACCCCTCCACTTT
TRBV12-3/TRBV12-4	-	medium-sized	TRBJ1-3	CASGSNTIYF	TGTGCCAGCGGATCAAACACCATATATTTT
TRBV11-2	-	many	TRBJ2-5	CASSFRGARETQYF	TGTGCCAGCAGCTTTCGGGGGGCACGAGAGACCCAGTACTTC
TRBV9	TRBD2	many	TRBJ2-1	CASSVGTSGRALNNEQFF	TGTGCCAGCAGCGTAGGGACTAGCGGGAGGGCCCTCAACAATGAGCAGTTCTTC
TRBV27	-	many	TRBJ2-1	CASSLRTAANEQFF	TGTGCCAGCAGTCTGCGGACAGCGGCTAATGAGCAGTTCTTC
TRBV4-2	TRBD2	many	TRBJ2-1	CASSQGGTSVNEQFF	TGTGCCAGCAGCCAAGGGGGGACTAGCGTGAATGAGCAGTTCTTC
TRBV30	-	many	TRBJ2-4	CAWAGENIQYF	TGTGCCTGGGCTGGGGAAAACATTCAGTACTTC
TRBV20-1	-	many	TRBJ2-1	CSALIVEPVDEQFF	TGCAGTGCTCTTATAGTGGAACCTGTGGATGAGCAGTTCTTC
TRBV7-8	-	many	TRBJ2-5	CASSLGQQETQYF	TGTGCCAGCAGCTTAGGACAGCAAGAGACCCAGTACTTC
TRBV30	TRBD2	many	TRBJ2-3	CAWSAGGLAGGKESTDTQYF	TGTGCCTGGAGTGCCGGGGGGCTAGCGGGAGGAAAGGAGAGCACAGATACGCAGTATTTT
TRBV23-1	-	many	TRBJ2-2	CASSHGSSGELFF	TGCGCCAGCTCCCATGGAAGTTCCGGGGAGCTGTTTTTT
TRBV20-1	-	many	TRBJ2-7	CSARWGMGPFSYEQYF	TGCAGTGCTAGGTGGGGTATGGGCCCCTTCTCCTACGAGCAGTACTTC
TRBV20-1	-	few	TRBJ2-5	CSGWASHQETQYF	TGCAGCGGGTGGGCGAGCCACCAAGAGACCCAGTACTTC
TRBV25-1	-	many	TRBJ2-7	CASSRDQSSYEQYF	TGTGCCAGCAGCCGGGACCAGAGCTCCTACGAGCAGTACTTC
TRBV7-2	-	many	TRBJ2-7	CASSPPKNAYEQYF	TGTGCCAGCAGCCCCCCGAAGAACGCCTACGAGCAGTACTTC
TRBV25-1	-	many	TRBJ1-2	CASSGWGVYGYTF	TGTGCCAGCAGTGGGTGGGGTGTCTATGGCTACACCTTC
TRBV6-5	-	-	TRBJ1-5	CASINQEGNQPQHF	TGTGCCAGCATTAACCAAGAAGGCAATCAGCCCCAGCATTTT
TRBV10-1	-	many	TRBJ1-5	CASSRERNQPQHF	TGCGCCAGCAGTCGAGAGCGCAATCAGCCCCAGCATTTT
TRBV9	TRBD1	few	TRBJ1-4	CASSQDRSDEKLFF	TGTGCCAGCAGCCAGGACAGGTCTGATGAAAAACTGTTTTTT
TRBV13	TRBD2	many	TRBJ2-1	CASSLAGFSPSGRGYEQFF	TGTGCCAGCAGCTTAGCGGGGTTCAGTCCTAGCGGGAGGGGATATGAGCAGTTCTTC
TRBV7-7	TRBD1	many	TRBJ2-5	CARGQGAWETQYF	TGTGCCAGGGGACAGGGGGCTTGGGAGACCCAGTACTTC
TRBV20-1	TRBD2	many	TRBJ2-7	CSAKYSGSSYEQYF	TGCAGTGCAAAATATAGCGGGAGTTCCTACGAGCAGTACTTC
TRBV27	TRBD1	many	TRBJ1-2	CASTTGTGAYGYTF	TGTGCCAGCACTACAGGGACAGGGGCCTATGGCTACACCTTC